Each of the 12 T cell receptor beta chains below was sequenced from the same sample in a study of a mutant IDH1 vaccine in newly diagnosed glioma. The protocol was immunoSEQ multiplex PCR, while the TCRdb copy is restricted to in-frame clones and leaves out a portion. The sample yields around 87,000 clones, about four fifths seen once. The time point denotes: baseline, week 1 (first vaccination visit). Treatment denoted: pre-vaccination baseline after standard-of-care therapy. The sequencing here drew on PBMCs, taken from a glioma patient treated with radiotherapy, temozolomide or both. The origin of the receptors is a woman in her fifties or sixties with glioma.

The V gene is TRBV5-5, the J gene TRBJ2-2; TRBD2 agrees at 8 bases. The length of the CDR3 is 16 residues. V trimming: 2 bases; J trimming: 2 bases; junction bases outside the gene matches: 5. Looked up from germline, CDR1 is SGHKS and CDR2 is YYEKEE (reference sequence). The CDR3 DNA reads as TGTGCCAGCAGCTTTGTGGCGGGGGGCAACACCGGGGAGCTGTTTTTT. Protein sequence: CASSFVAGGNTGELFF.

The J gene is TRBJ2-3, the V gene TRBV4-3, with TRBD2 matching 10 bases. CDR3 length: 16 amino acids. Germline V CDR1 and CDR2: LGHNA, YSLEER. V shed 4 bases and J 0 bases; nucleotides not matched to a gene: 4. The CDR3 sequence is CASSPIAGGSTDTQYF. The CDR3 region has the DNA TGCGCCAGCAGCCCTATAGCGGGGGGAAGCACAGATACGCAGTATTTT.

V gene TRBV5-6 combines with J gene TRBJ2-7, with D uncertain. With 3 bases removed from V and 2 bases from J, the gap between germline ends came to 9 bases. Germline values: CDR1 SGHDT, CDR2 YYEEEE. The CDR3 covers 13 residues. CDR3 sequence reads: CASSYDITYEQYF. CDR3 nucleotide sequence: TGTGCCAGCAGCTACGACATTACCTACGAGCAGTACTTC. The entire variable domain, with the rest obtained from reference TRBV5-6 and TRBJ2-7, is as follows: DAGVTQSPTHLIKTRGQQVTLRCSPKSGHDTVSWYQQALGQGPQFIFQYYEEEERQRGNFPDRFSGHQFPNYSSELNVNALLLGDSALYLCASSYDITYEQYFGPGTRLTVT.

The chain couples TRBV7-9 to TRBJ2-3; 8 nucleotides match TRBD2. V trimming: 9 bases; J trimming: 2 bases; junction bases outside the gene matches: 4. There are 13 residues in the CDR3. The V gene's germline CDR1 is SEHNR and CDR2 FQNEAQ (reference sequence). The CDR3 region is CASRRGVTDTQYF. The CDR3 bases are TGTGCCAGTAGGCGGGGGGTCACAGATACGCAGTATTTT.

The chain employs TRBV2 and TRBJ2-5; D perhaps matches TRBD2 (5 bases). CDR1 is SNHLY and CDR2 is FYNNEI in the germline V gene. V was cut by 6 bases and J by 2 bases, with 7 bases left in between. The CDR3 contains 12 residues. CDR3 nucleotide sequence: TGTGCCAGCAGACTAGAGCAAGAGACCCAGTACTTC. Protein product: CASRLEQETQYF.

This clone appeared once. The gene calls are TRBV6-5 and TRBJ2-7; 7 bases match TRBD1. The CDR3 extends over 13 amino acids. Germline V gives CDR1 MNHEY, CDR2 SVGAGI. V lost 6 bases, J lost 2 bases, and 4 bases stayed unmatched. CDR3 sequence reads: CASRTGTTYEQYF. In DNA, the CDR3 is TGTGCCAGCAGGACAGGGACAACCTACGAGCAGTACTTC.

This clone came up a few times. The V gene is TRBV2, the J gene TRBJ1-2; 8 positions agree with TRBD1. The V gene's germline CDR1 is SNHLY and CDR2 FYNNEI. With 9 bases clipped from V and 0 bases from J, the junction kept 3 bases outside the gene matches. CDR3 size: 13 residues. The CDR3 is CASGQGTNYGYTF. The CDR3 DNA reads TGTGCCAGTGGACAGGGAACTAACTATGGCTACACCTTC.

V usage is TRBV11-2 and J usage is TRBJ1-2; no reliable D call. Germline loops: CDR1 SGHAT, CDR2 FQNNGV. V was pared by 6 bases and J by 4 bases, with 12 bases between. This CDR3 has 13 residues. This CDR3 reads CASSPVGVYGYTF. The CDR3 DNA reads TGTGCCAGCAGTCCAGTCGGGGTCTATGGCTACACCTTC.

The V gene is TRBV2, the J gene TRBJ2-7; D remains unclear. Per the germline V gene, CDR1 is SNHLY and CDR2 is FYNNEI. Trimming removed 2 bases at V and 3 bases at J, with 8 bases between. The CDR3 spans 13 residues. Here the CDR3 DNA reads TGTGCCAGCAGTGAATTCAAGGGCTACGAGCAGTACTTC. The encoded protein is CASSEFKGYEQYF.

The gene calls are TRBV7-8 and TRBJ1-6; D uncertain. The CDR3 totals 15 residues. Deletions cut 5 bases from V and 7 bases from J, with 15 bases between. The germline gives CDR1 SGHVS, CDR2 FQNEAQ. The CDR3 DNA is TGTGCCAGCAGCCTCCGTTCGAACGGAAATTCACCCCTCCACTTT. Encoded protein: CASSLRSNGNSPLHF.

The rearrangement links TRBV2 to TRBJ1-2, with no clear D. The length of the CDR3 is 12 residues. CDR1 is SNHLY and CDR2 is FYNNEI in the germline V gene. V lost 6 bases, J lost 8 bases, and 13 bases lay in between. CDR3 sequence (DNA): TGTGCCAGCAGGGAGGCTAACCCGGGCTACACCTTC. Residues: CASREANPGYTF.

The chain has TRBV5-1 and TRBJ2-7; 10 bases are shared with TRBD1. The CDR3 consists of 16 residues. V lost 4 bases and J lost 0; bases outside the gene matches: 7. The germline CDR1 and CDR2 sequences are SGHRS and YFSETQ. CDR3 nucleotides: TGCGCCAGCAGCGGGGGGACAGGGGACACCTCCTACGAGCAGTACTTC. Protein: CASSGGTGDTSYEQYF.